One and the same sample provided the 22 T cell receptor beta chains below, sequenced in a study of cytomegalovirus exposure and HLA in healthy donors. The PCR was carried out with 60 Vbeta primers and 13 Jbeta primers. Measured with immunoSEQ multiplex PCR; TCRdb has only the in-frame clones, and not every one. The sample contains 100,000 to 150,000 clones, over 60% of which appear only once. The sequencing sample was made of PBMCs. These receptors all stem from a man younger than 30 in good health and CMV-seropositive.

J is TRBJ2-5 and V is TRBV7-9; tentative D call: TRBD2 (6 bases). With 3 bases removed from V and 3 bases from J, the gap between germline ends came to 11 bases. The CDR3 totals 14 residues. The germline V gene has CDR1 SEHNR and CDR2 FQNEAQ (reference sequence). The CDR3 is CASSFSEREETQYF. CDR3 in DNA: TGTGCCAGCAGCTTTAGCGAGCGGGAAGAGACCCAGTACTTC.

The chain links TRBV5-6 to TRBJ2-3; 9 bases are a match to TRBD1. The CDR3 length is 15 residues. Losses at the gene ends were 3 bases for V and 4 bases for J; bases not matched to a gene: 6. Per germline, CDR1 SGHDT and CDR2 YYEEEE. The CDR3 region is CASSSGTGRADTQYF. The CDR3, as DNA: TGTGCCAGCAGCTCCGGGACAGGGCGGGCAGATACGCAGTATTTT.

The genes are TRBV7-6 and TRBJ2-1; TRBD2 matches 11 bases. This CDR3 has 15 amino acids. Germline V gives CDR1 SGHVS, CDR2 FNYEAQ. V shed 2 bases, J shed 7 bases, and the junction held 4 bases outside the gene matches. This CDR3 reads CASSLIAGGRNEQFF. CDR3 sequence (DNA): TGTGCCAGCAGCTTAATAGCGGGGGGGCGGAATGAGCAGTTCTTC.

There are a few counts of this clone. The chain links TRBV6-5 to TRBJ1-1; weak D call: TRBD1 (6 bases). Germline V lookup: CDR1 MNHEY, CDR2 SVGAGI. CDR3 length equals 13 residues. Trimming pared 5 bases from V and 6 bases from J, leaving 13 bases between. The CDR3 spells CASSRTDRSEAFF. DNA for the CDR3: TGTGCCAGCAGTCGGACAGACCGTTCTGAAGCTTTCTTT.

Worth noting for this clone: Other DNA sequences in this sample translate to the same CDR3. This sequence joins TRBV11-2 and TRBJ2-7; D not certain. Trimming shortened V by 1 base and J by 3 bases, and 7 bases separated the two germline ends. Germline V gene data show CDR1 as SGHAT and CDR2 as FQNNGV. This CDR3 has 13 residues. CDR3 sequence: CASSLAGDYEQYF. CDR3 DNA: TGTGCCAGCAGCTTAGCCGGTGACTACGAGCAGTACTTC.

The genes are TRBV30 and TRBJ1-5; a weak D match, TRBD1 (6 bases). V lost 4 bases and J 6 bases, leaving 16 bases between the germline ends. The CDR3 runs to 14 residues. From germline, CDR1 is GTSNPN and CDR2 SVGIG (reference sequence). CDR3: CAWNEGGSSQPQHF. The DNA for the CDR3 is TGTGCCTGGAACGAAGGGGGTTCCAGTCAGCCCCAGCATTTT.

The J gene is TRBJ2-7, the V gene TRBV5-4, with TRBD1 identical over 9 bases. Germline assignment: CDR1 SGHNT and CDR2 YYREEE (reference sequence). The CDR3 length is 15 residues. The V segment lost 5 bases and the J segment 5 bases; nucleotides outside the gene matches: 11. The CDR3 DNA reads as TGTGCCAGCAGTTCCCGGGACAGGGCAATCAACGAGCAGTACTTC. Amino acids: CASSSRDRAINEQYF. Drawing the rest from reference TRBV5-4 and TRBJ2-7, the complete variable domain is ETGVTQSPTHLIKTRGQQVTLRCSSQSGHNTVSWYQQALGQGPQFIFQYYREEENGRGNFPPRFSGLQFPNYSSELNVNALELDDSALYLCASSSRDRAINEQYFGPGTRLTVT.

This chain links TRBV25-1 with TRBJ2-1, with D perhaps matching TRBD2 (5 bases). The length of the CDR3 is 14 residues. The V end lost 8 bases, the J end lost 8 bases, and 19 bases lay between the germline ends. Per germline, CDR1 MGHDK and CDR2 SYGVNS. CDR3 residues: CASAGVGSFDEQFF. In DNA form, the CDR3 reads TGTGCCAGCGCCGGGGTCGGGTCGTTCGATGAGCAGTTCTTC.

This rearrangement joins TRBV27 to TRBJ1-1, with no clear D. The CDR3 is 15 residues long. Germline CDR1 reads MNHEY; CDR2 reads SMNVEV (reference sequence). Between the trimmed V and J ends, which lost 6 bases and 5 bases, there was a span of 19 bases. The CDR3 is CASRSIFASGTEAFF. CDR3 nucleotide sequence: TGTGCCAGCAGGTCTATATTTGCTTCGGGGACTGAAGCTTTCTTT.

Worth noting for this clone: A read error may produce the germline difference seen at one junction end. V and J are TRBV5-6 and TRBJ1-4, with a weak D call TRBD1 (5 bases). Per the germline V gene, CDR1 is SGHDT and CDR2 is YYEEEE. This CDR3 comprises 14 residues. DNA for the CDR3: TGTGCCAGCAGACGGGCGGGGGGAGAAAGAAAAACTGTTTTT. Amino acids: CASRRAGGERKTVF. The full variable domain, completed using reference TRBV5-6 and TRBJ1-4, is DAGVTQSPTHLIKTRGQQVTLRCSPKSGHDTVSWYQQALGQGPQFIFQYYEEEERQRGNFPDRFSGHQFPNYSSELNVNALLLGDSALYLCASRRAGGERKTVFGSGTQLSVL.

CDR3 amino acids: CAWSWGGGNTGELFF. CDR3 nucleotide sequence: TGTGCCTGGAGTTGGGGCGGGGGAAACACCGGGGAGCTGTTTTTT. V is TRBV30 and J is TRBJ2-2, with 7 bases that match TRBD2. J was trimmed by 2 bases and V by 2 bases; bases with no gene match: 5. CDR3 length: 15 amino acids. The germline gives CDR1 GTSNPN, CDR2 SVGIG (reference sequence).

The chain joins TRBV10-1 to TRBJ2-2, with D unresolved. Germline V gives CDR1 WNHNN, CDR2 SYGVQD (reference sequence). The V and J ends lost 4 bases and 6 bases respectively, with 12 bases between them. The CDR3 totals 14 residues. The CDR3 DNA follows: TGCGCCAGCAGTGTCCGGGTTCGCGCCGGGGAGCTGTTTTTT. The encoded protein is CASSVRVRAGELFF.

In its sample, this clone was seen a few times. The V call is TRBV30, the J call TRBJ2-1, with a weak D call TRBD1 (5 bases). Germline CDR1 is GTSNPN and CDR2 is SVGIG (reference sequence). Trimming removed 0 bases at V and 8 bases at J, with 14 bases between. This CDR3 contains 14 residues. The CDR3: CAWSVLRWGDEQFF. CDR3 DNA sequence: TGTGCCTGGAGTGTACTGCGGTGGGGCGATGAGCAGTTCTTC.

The genes are TRBV30 and TRBJ1-2, with a possible D match to TRBD1 (5 bases). The germline V and J ends were trimmed by 0 bases and 6 bases, with 23 bases remaining between them. The germline V gene encodes CDR1 GTSNPN and CDR2 SVGIG (reference sequence). The CDR3 covers 17 residues. CDR3: CAWSVWLGTPGKDGYTF. In nucleotides, the CDR3 is TGTGCCTGGAGTGTATGGTTGGGGACTCCGGGAAAGGATGGCTACACCTTC.

This clone has a single count. A junction boundary mismatches the germline segment, possibly from a read error. The CDR3: CASSVVGGAGNIIYF. CDR3 bases: TGTGCCAGCAGCGTAGTAGGGGGCGCTGGAAACATCATATATTTT. The chain is built from TRBV9 and TRBJ1-3, with 7 bases fitting TRBD1. Per the germline V gene, CDR1 is SGDLS and CDR2 is YYNGEE. This CDR3 contains 15 residues.

A few counts support this clone. This sequence joins TRBV25-1 and TRBJ2-1, with 7 positions matching TRBD2. Looked up from germline, CDR1 is MGHDK and CDR2 is SYGVNS. V lost 1 base to trimming and J lost 6 bases; unmatched junction nucleotides: 15. The CDR3 sequence is 18 residues long. The chain's CDR3 is CASSEWGSGRLRGNEQFF. The CDR3 DNA follows: TGTGCCAGCAGTGAATGGGGTAGCGGGCGCCTTAGGGGCAATGAGCAGTTCTTC.

The gene calls are TRBV18 and TRBJ2-1; 13 nucleotides agree with TRBD2. The CDR3 is 16 residues long. Germline V gene sequence: CDR1 KGHSH, CDR2 LQKENI. V was clipped by 4 bases and J by 8 bases; unmatched bases: 8. In DNA form, the CDR3 reads TGTGCCAGCTCACGACCACTAGCGGGGGGGCCCCATGAGCAGTTCTTC. Protein product: CASSRPLAGGPHEQFF.

This chain links TRBV4-2 with TRBJ1-3; no definite D call. Germline CDR1 and CDR2: LGHNA and YNFKEQ. Trimming cost V 4 bases and J 0 bases, with 13 bases left between them. The CDR3 is made up of 16 amino acids. The CDR3 sequence is CASSPHPQSSGNTIYF. The CDR3 DNA reads TGTGCCAGCAGCCCCCATCCTCAGTCCTCTGGAAACACCATATATTTT.

This chain connects TRBV28 to TRBJ2-3; 8 bases match TRBD2. This CDR3 has 13 residues. Germline V gene lookup returns CDR1 MDHEN and CDR2 SYDVKM. J was trimmed by 6 bases and V by 8 bases; bases with no gene match: 7. In nucleotides, the CDR3 is TGTGCCAGCCTCGACGGGGGGGTCGATACGCAGTATTTT. It yields the protein CASLDGGVDTQYF.

This clone has only one observation. The chain recombines TRBV6-5 with TRBJ2-1; D is possibly TRBD2 (5 bases). Trimming took off 8 bases at V and 2 bases at J, with 10 bases between the two ends. Germline V CDR1 and CDR2: MNHEY, SVGAGI. The CDR3 consists of 13 residues. The CDR3 DNA sequence: TGTGCCAGCTCGAGGGTGACCTACAATGAGCAGTTCTTC. Translating it yields CASSRVTYNEQFF.

The chain recombines TRBV5-1 with TRBJ2-1, with D possibly TRBD1 on 5 matching bases. The CDR3 has 15 residues. Per the germline V gene, CDR1 is SGHRS and CDR2 is YFSETQ. Trimming removed 0 bases at V and 3 bases at J, with 10 bases between. CDR3 DNA: TGCGCCAGCAGCTTGGAAGGGGTTGTCTACAATGAGCAGTTCTTC. It specifies CASSLEGVVYNEQFF.

The J gene is TRBJ1-2, the V gene TRBV5-1; tentatively, D is TRBD1 (5 bases). The germline CDR1 and CDR2 sequences are SGHRS and YFSETQ. V lost 0 bases and J lost 4, with 10 bases in between. The CDR3 length is 14 residues. The CDR3 here is CASSLEGDLYGYTF. CDR3 bases: TGCGCCAGCAGCTTGGAAGGGGATCTCTATGGCTACACCTTC.